These T cell receptor beta chains were read from a single sample in a study of blood T cell repertoires in COVID-19. The method was immunoSEQ multiplex PCR; TCRdb's version includes in-frame clones alone and lacks a portion of them. The table has 450,000 to 500,000 clones, 75% to 90% seen once. Sequenced: PBMCs or T cells enriched from blood (not recorded which). These receptor sequences come from a woman aged 55-75 years who had recovered from COVID-19. CDR3s include the opening cysteine and the closing phenylalanine or tryptophan. D genes are given only for firm matches. Size values are once, few and many counts, or a class for expanded clones, and some rows have none.

>once|TRBV2|TRBJ1-2|TRBD1
TGTGCCAGCAGGGAGACAGGGAGGCTCAACTATGGCTACACCTTC
CASRETGRLNYGYTF
>-|TRBV9|TRBJ2-2|TRBD2
TGTGCCAGCAGCGTTACTAGCGGGGGTAACACCGGGGAGCTGTTTTTT
CASSVTSGGNTGELFF
>-|TRBV2|TRBJ1-2|-
TGTGCCAGCAGTTTACAGGGTTCTGGCTACACCTTC
CASSLQGSGYTF
>once|TRBV20-1|TRBJ2-2|-
TGCAGTGCTAGCAGGTCCGGGGAGCTGTTTTTT
CSASRSGELFF
>-|TRBV27|TRBJ1-1|TRBD1
TGTGCCAGCAGTACACGGACAGGGAATGAAGCTTTCTTT
CASSTRTGNEAFF
>-|TRBV10-3|TRBJ1-6|-
TGTGCCAACCTTCGGGGTTCACCCCTCCACTTT
CANLRGSPLHF
>once|TRBV10-2|TRBJ1-6|TRBD1
TGCGCCAGCAGGAATGGACAGGGGGCAAATTCACCCCTCCACTTT
CASRNGQGANSPLHF
>-|TRBV24-1|TRBJ1-1|-
TGTGCCACCAGTGACCGGGGGGACACTGAAGCTTTCTTT
CATSDRGDTEAFF
>once|TRBV10-3|TRBJ2-2|TRBD1
TGTGCCATCAGTGAGTCGAAGGGACAGTCGAACACCGGGGAGCTGTTTTTT
CAISESKGQSNTGELFF
>-|TRBV5-8|TRBJ2-7|TRBD1
TGTGCCAGCAGCCGACAGGGTGGGTACGAGCAGTACTTC
CASSRQGGYEQYF
>-|TRBV28|TRBJ1-5|-
TGTGCCAGCAGTTTAGAGGTCAGCGCTTTTAGCAATCAGCCCCAGCATTTT
CASSLEVSAFSNQPQHF
>-|TRBV18|TRBJ1-5|-
TGTGCCAGCTCACGAGGACAGAGCAATCAGCCCCAGCATTTT
CASSRGQSNQPQHF
>-|TRBV14|TRBJ2-3|TRBD2
TGTGCCAGCAGCCGTTTCCATCCGGGACTAGAGAAAGATACGCAGTATTTT
CASSRFHPGLEKDTQYF
>-|TRBV7-2|TRBJ1-2|TRBD1
TGTGCCAGCAGCCCGCAGGGGGCCAGAGGCTACACCTTC
CASSPQGARGYTF
>-|TRBV4-1|TRBJ1-4|-
TGCGCCAGCAGCCAAGTAGAATCGGCTAATGAAAAACTGTTTTTT
CASSQVESANEKLFF
>-|TRBV7-8|TRBJ2-6|-
TGTGCCAGCAGCTCTGACAGCTCTGGGGCCAACGTCCTGACTTTC
CASSSDSSGANVLTF
>-|TRBV5-5|TRBJ2-1|-
TGTGCCAGCACCCTCAACTGGCTGCAGGGGACCCCTTACAATGAGCAGTTCTTC
CASTLNWLQGTPYNEQFF
>many|TRBV7-6|TRBJ1-2|-
TGTGCCAGCAGCCATGGGGGGTCGTATGGCTACACCTTC
CASSHGGSYGYTF
>-|TRBV19|TRBJ1-1|-
TGTGCCAGTATCCAGGGGCCGAACACTGAAGCTTTCTTT
CASIQGPNTEAFF
>once|TRBV11-3|TRBJ1-4|TRBD1
TGTGCCAGCAGCTGGGGCAGGGGGAACGTGGCAACTAATGAAAAACTGTTTTTT
CASSWGRGNVATNEKLFF
>-|TRBV7-9|TRBJ1-1|-
TGTGCCAGCAGCTTGACAGGTAACACTGAAGCTTTCTTT
CASSLTGNTEAFF
>once|TRBV2|TRBJ2-1|TRBD1
TGTGCCAGCAGTGTCATTGGGACAGGAGAGCAGTTCTTC
CASSVIGTGEQFF
>-|TRBV19|TRBJ1-5|-
TGTGCCAGTAGTATAATGGGGTCAGCGGGTTATCAGCCCCAGCATTTT
CASSIMGSAGYQPQHF
>-|TRBV7-8|TRBJ1-4|-
TGTGCCAGCAGCCGATTCACCAGGGAAACTAATGAAAAACTGTTTTTT
CASSRFTRETNEKLFF
>-|TRBV6-1|TRBJ2-3|TRBD2
TGTGCCAGCAGTGACAGAGCGGGGGGCCCCCGAAATACGCAGTATTTT
CASSDRAGGPRNTQYF
>-|TRBV24-1|TRBJ2-5|-
TGTGCCACCAGTGATTTTCGGGGGGAGACCCAGTACTTC
CATSDFRGETQYF
>-|TRBV5-4|TRBJ1-1|-
TGTGCCAGCAGCTTGAGGGGGTTCACTGAAGCTTTCTTT
CASSLRGFTEAFF
>-|TRBV4-2|TRBJ2-7|TRBD1
TGTGCCAGCAGCCCTGGACAGGGTTACGACTACGAGCAGTACTTC
CASSPGQGYDYEQYF